In this sample, the clone carrying this T cell receptor (beta chain) turned up a few times. No antigen is known for it. Treatment denoted: approximately 9-day PBMC culture with coronavirus spike peptide pools or control peptides (ViraFEST assay). ViraFEST grew antigen-specific T cells using peptide pools, then sequenced TCRs. Trimming removed 8 bases at V and 6 bases at J, with 22 bases between. Germline CDR1 reads SNHLY; CDR2 reads FYNNEI. The CDR3 extends over 15 amino acids. This entry comes from a study of vaccination and CD4 T cells after COVID-19. With the Oncomine TCR Beta short-read assay, DNA from cultured CD4+ T cells was sequenced. Each CDR3 protein gets one entry after TCRdb re-called the PCR reads with MiXCR. The sample has roughly 15,000 distinct CDR3 sequences; about 67% are singletons.

This chain links TRBV2 with TRBJ1-1; D is undetermined. Sequenced material: CD4+ T cells from blood, cultured in vitro. This sequence was found in a human donor who had recovered from COVID-19. The CDR3 sequence is CASGRRGVAEAEAFF. The CDR3 region has the DNA TGTGCCAGCGGTAGGCGCGGGGTCGCAGAGGCTGAAGCTTTCTTT. Full variable domain (rest looked up from reference TRBV2 and TRBJ1-1): EPEVTQTPSHQVTQMGQEVILRCVPISNHLYFYWYRQILGQKVEFLVSFYNNEISEKSEIFDDQFSVERPDGSNFTLKIRSTKLEDSAMYFCASGRRGVAEAEAFFGQGTRLTVV.